Below, 29 T cell receptor beta chains from the same sample are listed, as sequenced in a study of blood T cell repertoires in COVID-19. Sequencing used immunoSEQ multiplex PCR; TCRdb keeps in-frame clones, though not all of them. The sample includes fewer than 300,000 clones, just over 85% of them seen just once. Input material: PBMCs or T cells enriched from blood (not recorded which). These receptors came from a man between 18 and 35 years old who had recovered from COVID-19.

The V and J genes are TRBV18 and TRBJ1-2; D is perhaps TRBD1 (6 bases). V was shortened by 6 bases and J by 3 bases, with 11 bases between the two germline ends. CDR3 length equals 13 residues. Germline V lookup: CDR1 KGHSH, CDR2 LQKENI. The CDR3 here is CASSPGEDYGYTF. For the CDR3, the DNA is TGTGCCAGCTCGCCAGGGGAGGACTATGGCTACACCTTC.

V and J are TRBV25-1 and TRBJ1-2, with TRBD1 matching over 10 bases. Trimming removed 6 bases from V and 6 bases from J; junction bases left unmatched: 13. This CDR3 has 16 residues. CDR1 and CDR2 (germline): MGHDK, SYGVNS. CDR3 sequence reads: CASSPPGTGVENGYTF. The CDR3 DNA is TGTGCCAGCAGCCCGCCGGGGACAGGGGTTGAAAATGGCTACACCTTC.

This chain uses TRBV5-4 with TRBJ2-2; D remains ambiguous. Germline V gene data show CDR1 as SGHNT and CDR2 as YYREEE (reference sequence). The CDR3 sequence is 11 residues long. The V and J ends lost 4 bases and 6 bases respectively, with 4 bases between them. The CDR3 spells CASSRPGELFF. As DNA, the CDR3 is TGTGCCAGCAGCCGTCCCGGGGAGCTGTTTTTT.

The V gene is TRBV7-2, the J gene TRBJ2-5; 8 bases are shared with TRBD1. Trimming removed 2 bases from V and 5 bases from J; junction bases left unmatched: 7. From germline, CDR1 is SGHTA and CDR2 FQGNSA. CDR3 length equals 15 residues. CDR3 DNA sequence: TGTGCCAGCAGCTTACAAACAGGGGGGAGGGAGACCCAGTACTTC. Translated: CASSLQTGGRETQYF.

The chain combines TRBV28 with TRBJ2-5, with a tentative D call TRBD2 (6 bases). Germline CDR1 and CDR2: MDHEN and SYDVKM. The CDR3 has 16 residues. The V and J ends lost 6 bases and 4 bases respectively, with 21 bases between them. The CDR3 DNA reads TGTGCCAGCAGCAACCGGGGCGGGACTGGTGGAGAGACCCAGTACTTC. Translating it yields CASSNRGGTGGETQYF.

This clone was observed a few times. At the DNA level, this CDR3 is encoded by other sequences in the same sample as well. The chain combines TRBV11-2 with TRBJ1-2; 7 bases align to TRBD1. Trimming at V came to 4 bases and at J to 4 bases, leaving 3 bases not matched to a gene. Germline V gene data show CDR1 as SGHAT and CDR2 as FQNNGV. The CDR3 sequence is 13 residues long. CDR3 in amino acids: CASSSTGPYGYTF. The CDR3 nucleotides read TGTGCCAGCAGCTCGACAGGGCCCTATGGCTACACCTTC.

V is TRBV11-2 and J is TRBJ2-1; 10 nucleotides match TRBD2. This CDR3 has 14 residues. With 9 bases clipped from V and 5 bases from J, the junction kept 7 bases outside the gene matches. Per germline, CDR1 SGHAT and CDR2 FQNNGV. CDR3 protein: CASLSGGKNNEQFF. The CDR3 DNA reads as TGTGCCAGTCTTAGCGGGGGGAAAAACAATGAGCAGTTCTTC.

This clone came up a few times. The chain carries TRBV15 and TRBJ1-4; possibly TRBD1 for D (5 bases). The CDR3 spans 16 residues. V lost 4 bases, J lost 1 base, and 13 bases lay in between. CDR1 is LNHNV, CDR2 YYDKDF, per germline (reference sequence). The CDR3: CATSKEQGLTNEKLFF. The CDR3 DNA sequence: TGTGCCACCAGCAAGGAGCAGGGACTAACTAATGAAAAACTGTTTTTT.

The rearrangement links TRBV27 to TRBJ2-7; D uncertain. The CDR3 loop spans 13 amino acids. Per germline, CDR1 MNHEY and CDR2 SMNVEV (reference sequence). Trimming left V 4 bases short and J 4 bases short, with 11 bases between. CDR3 sequence (DNA): TGTGCCAGCAGTTATACCCACTATTACGAGCAGTACTTC. Amino acid sequence: CASSYTHYYEQYF.

This rearrangement joins TRBV5-8 to TRBJ1-2, with D possibly TRBD1 on 6 matching bases. Looked up from germline, CDR1 is SGHTS and CDR2 is YDEGEE. The germline V and J ends were trimmed by 0 bases and 4 bases, with 10 bases remaining between them. This CDR3 contains 14 residues. CDR3 in DNA: TGTGCCAGCAGCTTGGGGCAGGGGCTCTATGGCTACACCTTC. Protein product: CASSLGQGLYGYTF.

The genes are TRBV6-5 and TRBJ2-7; TRBD1 matches 9 bases. The CDR3 runs 15 residues. Germline values: CDR1 MNHEY, CDR2 SVGAGI. With V trimmed by 0 bases and J by 1 base, 1 base remained unmatched. CDR3 loop: CASSYSGTGSYEQYF. The CDR3 nucleotides are TGTGCCAGCAGTTACTCCGGGACAGGGTCCTACGAGCAGTACTTC.

The chain carries TRBV19 and TRBJ1-1; unclear D gene. Germline V gene sequence: CDR1 LNHDA, CDR2 SQIVND (reference sequence). This CDR3 contains 13 residues. V gave up 1 base and J gave up 7 bases, with 10 bases separating them. The CDR3 nucleotides read TGTGCCAGTAGTATAGTACCGGGAATTGAAGCTTTCTTT. This translates into CASSIVPGIEAFF.

The rearrangement uses TRBV10-1 and TRBJ2-5; 9 bases match TRBD1. This CDR3 is built from 13 residues. The germline gives CDR1 WNHNN, CDR2 SYGVQD (reference sequence). J was trimmed by 3 bases and V by 8 bases; bases with no gene match: 4. In DNA form, the CDR3 reads TGCGCCAGCGGGGGACAGGGAAAAGAGACCCAGTACTTC. Translation: CASGGQGKETQYF.

In this sample, this clone turned up a few times. The rearrangement links TRBV30 to TRBJ1-5; 9 bases are shared with TRBD1. CDR1 is GTSNPN and CDR2 is SVGIG in the germline V gene (reference sequence). The V gene end was trimmed by 2 bases and the J gene end by 5 bases; junction bases not matched to a gene: 4. The CDR3 is 14 amino acids. The CDR3 is CAWSSQGAYQPQHF. In nucleotides, the CDR3 is TGTGCCTGGAGTTCACAGGGGGCCTATCAGCCCCAGCATTTT.

The rearrangement links TRBV11-3 to TRBJ2-2; 7 nucleotides match TRBD2. With V trimmed by 5 bases and J by 1 base, 4 bases remained unmatched. The length of the CDR3 is 15 residues. Germline loops: CDR1 SGHNT, CDR2 YENEEA. CDR3 protein: CASSTGLMNTGELFF. The CDR3 bases are TGTGCCAGCAGCACGGGACTAATGAACACCGGGGAGCTGTTTTTT.

The V and J genes are TRBV15 and TRBJ1-3; D gene unclear. V was shortened by 6 bases and J by 4 bases, with 19 bases between the two germline ends. The CDR3 sequence is 16 residues long. Germline-derived CDR1 and CDR2 are LNHNV and YYDKDF (reference sequence). CDR3: CATRPGGRSIGNTIYF. For the CDR3, the DNA is TGTGCCACCAGGCCTGGTGGTCGGAGCATCGGAAACACCATATATTTT.

This rearrangement joins TRBV18 to TRBJ2-5; TRBD1 aligns across 9 bases. The germline gives CDR1 KGHSH, CDR2 LQKENI. CDR3 length equals 16 residues. V was pared by 2 bases and J by 4 bases, with 8 bases of the junction left unmatched. Here the CDR3 reads CASSPEGTGSGETQYF. The CDR3 DNA sequence: TGTGCCAGCTCACCAGAGGGGACAGGGTCGGGAGAGACCCAGTACTTC.

CDR3 residues: CASSSRSNGTGIYGYTF. CDR3 sequence (DNA): TGTGCCAGCAGCTCACGATCCAACGGGACAGGGATCTATGGCTACACCTTC. The genes are TRBV7-9 and TRBJ1-2; 9 bases are shared with TRBD1. The CDR3 contains 17 residues. Germline-derived CDR1 and CDR2 are SEHNR and FQNEAQ (reference sequence). Losses at the gene ends were 4 bases for V and 4 bases for J; bases not matched to a gene: 13.

In DNA form, the CDR3 reads TGTGCCAGCAGTCCACCCGGGACAGGGGGAAATGAGCAGTTCTTC. This gives the protein CASSPPGTGGNEQFF. V usage is TRBV28 and J usage is TRBJ2-1; 11 nucleotides agree with TRBD1. Germline V CDR1 and CDR2: MDHEN, SYDVKM. The CDR3 sequence is 15 residues long. Trimming cost V 5 bases and J 7 bases; bases outside gene matches: 7.

This chain uses TRBV3-1 (or the pseudogene TRBV3-2) with TRBJ1-5; D perhaps matches TRBD1 (6 bases). Trimming took 0 bases from V and 8 from J, leaving 11 bases between them. The CDR3 spans 14 residues. CDR1 is LGHDT and CDR2 is YNNKEL in the germline V gene (reference sequence). CDR3 nucleotides: TGTGCCAGCAGCCAAGAGGGGGCTTGGGAGCCCCAGCATTTT. Amino acids: CASSQEGAWEPQHF.

This chain uses TRBV19 with TRBJ1-4, with a possible D match to TRBD1 (6 bases). V gave up 5 bases and J gave up 7 bases, with 20 bases separating them. CDR3 length: 16 residues. In germline, CDR1 is LNHDA, CDR2 SQIVND (reference sequence). This CDR3 is CASSAYRDNGGEKLFF. As DNA, the CDR3 is TGTGCCAGTAGTGCGTACAGGGACAACGGCGGTGAAAAACTGTTTTTT.

The rearrangement uses TRBV12-3 or TRBV12-4 and TRBJ1-2; tentative D call: TRBD1 (5 bases). This CDR3 comprises 13 residues. Between the trimmed V and J ends, which lost 5 bases and 3 bases, there was a span of 10 bases. Here the CDR3 reads CASSPGHDYGYTF. In DNA, the CDR3 is TGTGCCAGCAGTCCAGGACACGACTATGGCTACACCTTC.

This chain uses TRBV30 with TRBJ2-5; no definite D call. The CDR3 totals 14 residues. Germline V gene sequence: CDR1 GTSNPN, CDR2 SVGIG (reference sequence). Deletions cut 2 bases from V and 3 bases from J, with 13 bases between. CDR3 amino acids: CAWSLNRNEETQYF. CDR3 DNA sequence: TGTGCCTGGAGTCTAAACCGAAACGAAGAGACCCAGTACTTC.

This chain connects TRBV30 to TRBJ1-5; no definite D call. CDR3 length: 13 amino acids. V lost 3 bases and J lost 0, with 6 bases in between. CDR1 is GTSNPN and CDR2 is SVGIG in the germline V gene (reference sequence). The DNA of the CDR3 is TGTGCCTGGAGCCCCAATAGCAATCAGCCCCAGCATTTT. Protein sequence: CAWSPNSNQPQHF. Supplemented by reference TRBV30 and TRBJ1-5, the full variable domain reads SQTIHQWPATLVQPVGSPLSLECTVEGTSNPNLYWYRQAAGRGLQLLFYSVGIGQISSEVPQNLSASRPQDRQFILSSKKLLLSDSGFYLCAWSPNSNQPQHFGDGTRLSIL.

The chain links TRBV27 to TRBJ1-6; tentative D call: TRBD1 (6 bases). From germline, CDR1 is MNHEY and CDR2 SMNVEV (reference sequence). CDR3 length: 15 amino acids. V was clipped by 6 bases and J by 3 bases, with 12 bases between them. Here the CDR3 DNA reads TGTGCCAGCAGGACGGACAGACTCTATAATTCACCCCTCCACTTT. Translated, it gives CASRTDRLYNSPLHF.

This chain uses TRBV3-1 (or the pseudogene TRBV3-2) with TRBJ2-3; a weak D match, TRBD2 (6 bases). There are 17 residues in the CDR3. The germline V gene encodes CDR1 LGHDT and CDR2 YNNKEL (reference sequence). Trimming removed 1 base from V and 1 base from J, with 15 bases in between. The CDR3 nucleotides are TGTGCCAGCAGCCAAGCGGGACTTTCAGCACGCACAGATACGCAGTATTTT. Translated, it gives CASSQAGLSARTDTQYF.

The V and J genes are TRBV4-1 and TRBJ1-1; D is uncertain. V lost 8 bases and J lost 4, with 14 bases in between. The CDR3 is made up of 13 amino acids. CDR1 and CDR2 from the germline V gene are MGHRA and YSYEKL. As DNA, the CDR3 is TGCGCCAGCGCTGGACTGGAGAGCACTGAAGCTTTCTTT. Amino acid sequence: CASAGLESTEAFF.

The rearrangement links TRBV2 to TRBJ2-1; 9 bases align to TRBD2. The V gene's germline CDR1 is SNHLY and CDR2 FYNNEI. The CDR3 extends over 15 amino acids. The V segment lost 2 bases and the J segment 6 bases; nucleotides outside the gene matches: 5. CDR3 sequence reads: CASSESAGGRNEQFF. The CDR3 DNA follows: TGTGCCAGCAGTGAATCAGCGGGGGGACGCAATGAGCAGTTCTTC.

J is TRBJ2-3 and V is TRBV4-1; 8 positions match TRBD2. CDR1 MGHRA and CDR2 YSYEKL come from the germline V gene. This CDR3 region has 15 residues. The V gene end was trimmed by 4 bases and the J gene end by 6 bases; junction bases not matched to a gene: 9. CDR3 nucleotide sequence: TGCGCCAGCAGCCTGAGCGGACTAGCTGCGGATACGCAGTATTTT. Residues: CASSLSGLAADTQYF.